In this sample, the clone carrying this T cell receptor (beta chain) turned up once. This entry belongs to a study of blood T cell repertoires in COVID-19. The V and J ends lost 1 base and 3 bases respectively, with 10 bases between them. Germline CDR1 is MNHNS and CDR2 is SASEGT. This CDR3 contains 15 residues. How the authors handled the data: Reference gene primer amplification yielded estimated nucleated cell counts. Profiled with immunoSEQ multiplex PCR; TCRdb holds only in-frame clones, not every one. From that table come the V and J calls and clone size; the DNA was used to work out D and trimming. Here the sample spans roughly 50,000 clones, approximately 90% being singletons. Seattle's enrolled individuals joined amid active infection and were then monitored longitudinally.

The sequence derives from a woman aged 80 or over with COVID-19, enrolled during active disease. The sequenced material came from peripheral blood. The chain joins TRBV6-1 to TRBJ1-5, with D unclear. For the CDR3, the DNA is TGTGCCAGCAGTGAAGGCTTCACGGTCAATCAGCCCCAGCATTTT. Translation gives CASSEGFTVNQPQHF.